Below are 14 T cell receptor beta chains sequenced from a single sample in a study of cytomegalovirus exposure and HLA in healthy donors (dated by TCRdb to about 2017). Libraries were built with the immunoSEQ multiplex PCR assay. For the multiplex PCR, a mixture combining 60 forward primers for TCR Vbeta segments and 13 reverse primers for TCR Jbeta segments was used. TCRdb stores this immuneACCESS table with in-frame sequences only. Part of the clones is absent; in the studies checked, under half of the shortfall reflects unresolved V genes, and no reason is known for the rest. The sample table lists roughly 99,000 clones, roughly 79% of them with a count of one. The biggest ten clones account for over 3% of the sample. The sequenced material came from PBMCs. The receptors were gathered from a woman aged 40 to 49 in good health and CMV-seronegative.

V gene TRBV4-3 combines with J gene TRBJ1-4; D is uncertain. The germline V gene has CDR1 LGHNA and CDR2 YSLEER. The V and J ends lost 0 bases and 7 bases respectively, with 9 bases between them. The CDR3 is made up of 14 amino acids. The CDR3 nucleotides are TGCGCCAGCAGCCAAGATGCGGGATCTGAAAAACTGTTTTTT. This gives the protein CASSQDAGSEKLFF.

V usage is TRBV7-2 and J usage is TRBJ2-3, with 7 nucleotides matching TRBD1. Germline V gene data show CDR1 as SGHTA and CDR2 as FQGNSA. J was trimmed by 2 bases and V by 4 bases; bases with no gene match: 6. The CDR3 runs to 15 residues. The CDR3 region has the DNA TGTGCCAGCAGCTCCCAAGGGGGCTTCACAGATACGCAGTATTTT. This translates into CASSSQGGFTDTQYF.

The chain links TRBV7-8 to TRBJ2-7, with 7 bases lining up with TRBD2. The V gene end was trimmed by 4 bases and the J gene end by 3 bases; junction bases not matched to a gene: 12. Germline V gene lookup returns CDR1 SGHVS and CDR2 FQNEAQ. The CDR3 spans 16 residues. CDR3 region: CASSSAPQRGHYEQYF. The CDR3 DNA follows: TGTGCCAGCAGCTCTGCCCCGCAGCGGGGCCACTACGAGCAGTACTTC.

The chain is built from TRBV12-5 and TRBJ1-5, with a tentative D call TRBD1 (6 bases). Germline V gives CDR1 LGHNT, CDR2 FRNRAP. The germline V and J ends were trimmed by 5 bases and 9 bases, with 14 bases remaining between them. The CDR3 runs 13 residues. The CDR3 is CASGQTGFMPQHF. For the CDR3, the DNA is TGTGCTAGTGGTCAAACAGGGTTCATGCCCCAGCATTTT.

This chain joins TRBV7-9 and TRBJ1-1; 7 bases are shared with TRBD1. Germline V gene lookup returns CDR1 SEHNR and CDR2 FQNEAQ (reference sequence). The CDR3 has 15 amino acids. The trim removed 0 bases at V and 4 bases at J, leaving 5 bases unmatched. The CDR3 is CASSLARTGVTEAFF. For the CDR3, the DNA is TGTGCCAGCAGCTTAGCGCGGACAGGCGTCACTGAAGCTTTCTTT.

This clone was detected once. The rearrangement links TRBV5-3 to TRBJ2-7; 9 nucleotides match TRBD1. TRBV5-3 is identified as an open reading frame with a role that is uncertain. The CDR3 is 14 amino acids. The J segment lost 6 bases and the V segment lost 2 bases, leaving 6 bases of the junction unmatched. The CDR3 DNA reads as TGTGCCAGAAGCTTCCGGGACAGGGAACGCGAGCAGTACTTC. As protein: CARSFRDREREQYF.

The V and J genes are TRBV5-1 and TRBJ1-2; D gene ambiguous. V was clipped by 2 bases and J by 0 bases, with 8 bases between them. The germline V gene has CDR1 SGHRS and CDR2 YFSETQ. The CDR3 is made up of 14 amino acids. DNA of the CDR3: TGCGCCAGCAGCTTTGGCGGAGCTAACTATGGCTACACCTTC. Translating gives CASSFGGANYGYTF.

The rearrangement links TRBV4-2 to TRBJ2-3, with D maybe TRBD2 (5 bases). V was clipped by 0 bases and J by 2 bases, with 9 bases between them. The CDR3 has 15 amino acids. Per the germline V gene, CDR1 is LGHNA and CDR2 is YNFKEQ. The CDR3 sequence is CASSQEPSSTDTQYF. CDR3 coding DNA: TGTGCCAGCAGCCAAGAGCCTAGCTCCACAGATACGCAGTATTTT.

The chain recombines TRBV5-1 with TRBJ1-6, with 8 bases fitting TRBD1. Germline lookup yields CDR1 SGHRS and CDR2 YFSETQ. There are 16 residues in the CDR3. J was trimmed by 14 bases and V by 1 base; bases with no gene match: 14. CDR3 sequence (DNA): TGCGCCAGCAGCTTGAGGCCAGGGGGCCCTGACGCGTCCCTCCACTTT. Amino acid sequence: CASSLRPGGPDASLHF. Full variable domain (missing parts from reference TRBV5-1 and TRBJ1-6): KAGVTQTPRYLIKTRGQQVTLSCSPISGHRSVSWYQQTPGQGLQFLFEYFSETQRNKGNFPGRFSGRQFSNSRSEMNVSTLELGDSALYLCASSLRPGGPDASLHFGNGTRLTVT.

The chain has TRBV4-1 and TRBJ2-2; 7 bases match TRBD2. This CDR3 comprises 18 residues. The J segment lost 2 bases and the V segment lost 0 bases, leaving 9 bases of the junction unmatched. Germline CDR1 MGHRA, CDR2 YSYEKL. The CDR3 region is CASSQEFGGTINTGELFF. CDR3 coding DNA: TGCGCCAGCAGCCAAGAATTCGGGGGGACTATAAACACCGGGGAGCTGTTTTTT.

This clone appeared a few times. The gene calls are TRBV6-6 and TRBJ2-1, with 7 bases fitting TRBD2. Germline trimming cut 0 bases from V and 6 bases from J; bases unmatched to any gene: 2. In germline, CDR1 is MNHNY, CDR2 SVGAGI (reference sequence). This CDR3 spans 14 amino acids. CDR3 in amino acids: CASSYSPGGNEQFF. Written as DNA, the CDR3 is TGTGCCAGCAGTTACTCCCCGGGGGGCAATGAGCAGTTCTTC.

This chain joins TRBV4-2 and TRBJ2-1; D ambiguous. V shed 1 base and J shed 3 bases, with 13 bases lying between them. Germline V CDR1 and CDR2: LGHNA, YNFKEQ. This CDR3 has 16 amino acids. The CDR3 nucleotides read TGTGCCAGCAGCCAAGCGTGGCGGTTGGGCTACAATGAGCAGTTCTTC. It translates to CASSQAWRLGYNEQFF.

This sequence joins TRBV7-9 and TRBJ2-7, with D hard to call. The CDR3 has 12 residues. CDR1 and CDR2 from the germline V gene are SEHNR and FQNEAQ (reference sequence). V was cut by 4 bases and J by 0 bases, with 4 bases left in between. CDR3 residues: CASSYNSYEQYF. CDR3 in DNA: TGTGCCAGCAGCTACAACTCCTACGAGCAGTACTTC.

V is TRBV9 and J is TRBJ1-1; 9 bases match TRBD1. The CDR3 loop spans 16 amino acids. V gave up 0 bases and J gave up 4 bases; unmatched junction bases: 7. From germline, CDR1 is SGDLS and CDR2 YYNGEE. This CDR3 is CASSVGQGGFSTEAFF. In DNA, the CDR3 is TGTGCCAGCAGCGTAGGACAGGGGGGCTTTAGCACTGAAGCTTTCTTT.